This T cell receptor (beta chain) was sequenced during a study of blood T cell repertoires in COVID-19. Across the whole study: Acute-phase and convalescent COVID-19 samples originated in the United States, Italy and Spain. T cells, B-cell-depleted T cells, or PBMCs provided the cDNA or gDNA that served as material.

Sequencing used immunoSEQ multiplex PCR; TCRdb keeps in-frame clones, though not all of them. The sample holds roughly 500,000 clones, more than 75% seen once. Resolution of symptoms, clearance, or two negative PCRs was present in recovered Cohort 3 donors. This clone appeared a single time. Germline V gene lookup returns CDR1 LNHDA and CDR2 SQIVND (reference sequence). Trimming removed 9 bases at V and 1 base at J, with 9 bases between. The CDR3 is 12 amino acids. The chain is built from TRBV19 and TRBJ1-1; TRBD1 might be the D (6 bases). Material: PBMCs or T cells enriched from blood (not recorded which). The clonotype comes from a woman aged 40 to 50 who had recovered from COVID-19. DNA of the CDR3: TGTGCCAGCTGGGGACAGAACACTGAAGCTTTCTTT. The encoded protein is CASWGQNTEAFF.